This TCR beta chain was documented in a study of metastatic and nonmetastatic thyroid tumors. About the study: Peripheral blood and tumor or nodule samples from malignant and benign thyroid patients were compared. Whole-study findings and limits: It was reported that TCR beta diversity was significantly higher in malignant thyroid tumors than benign nodules, in blood and tumor.

Looked up from germline, CDR1 is SGHTA and CDR2 is FQGNSA. V was cut by 4 bases and J by 6 bases, with 13 bases left in between. This CDR3 has 13 amino acids. Thyroid surgery was preceded by no treatment in any patient. TCRdb redid the clone calls on the PCR reads using MiXCR. The sample yields roughly 10,000 clones, around 20% seen once. To note about this clone: Its antigen is undetermined.

V is TRBV7-2 and J is TRBJ2-7, with D perhaps matching TRBD2 (5 bases). What was sequenced was adjacent normal tissue. The receptor was isolated from a female donor with papillary thyroid cancer or a benign thyroid nodule (not recorded which). Some clones in this sample may be carry-over from other donors' samples. CDR3 amino acids: CASSYGPEAEQYF. The CDR3 region has the DNA TGTGCCAGCAGCTACGGGCCGGAGGCCGAGCAGTACTTC.